One T cell receptor (beta chain) is described in this entry. Its specificity is not known. The method was immunoSEQ multiplex PCR; TCRdb's version includes in-frame clones alone and lacks a portion of them. Of approximately 75,000 clones detected, 85% to 95% appear once; the ten largest clones hold around 0.57%. This sample is part of a study of graft-versus-host responses after intestinal transplantation. General study points: GvH clones turned up in recipient marrow; some had shown up first in ileum or blood.

The sequence was collected from a human donor who received an intestinal transplant. The sequencing here drew on unstimulated CD8+ T cells sorted from spleen or lymph node cells, taken before intestinal transplant.

CDR3 amino acids: CASSLFREQYF. In DNA form, the CDR3 reads TGTGCCAGCAGCTTGTTTAGGGAGCAGTACTTC. This chain links TRBV11-2 with TRBJ2-7; D unresolved. The CDR3 contains 11 residues. V lost 3 bases and J lost 7, with 7 bases in between. Germline-derived CDR1 and CDR2 are SGHAT and FQNNGV.